This T cell receptor (beta chain) was retrieved from a study of T cell responses to AZD1222 COVID-19 vaccine. Profiling relied on immunoSEQ multiplex PCR, and the TCRdb table lists in-frame clones only, not all of them. The table shows 85,000 to 90,000 clones, with approximately 89% occurring only once. Trimming shortened V by 0 bases and J by 3 bases, and 6 bases separated the two germline ends. Germline lookup yields CDR1 MNHEY and CDR2 SVGAGI. The CDR3 sequence is 13 residues long. The clonotype comes from an adult who received the AZD1222 COVID-19 vaccine. The gene calls are TRBV6-5 and TRBJ2-7, with no clear D. This sample comprised peripheral blood, obtained 28 days after the second AZD1222 dose. The CDR3: CASSYSRNYEQYF. In DNA form, the CDR3 reads TGTGCCAGCAGTTACTCGAGGAACTACGAGCAGTACTTC.